This T cell receptor (beta chain) was obtained from a study of STAT5B mutations in CD4+ large granular lymphocyte leukemia. Here immunoSEQ multiplex PCR was the method, and the copy in TCRdb shows in-frame clones only, minus some. In the table there are almost 30,000 clones, 65% to 85% of which are singletons. This clone was detected only once. What it binds is not known. Overall study findings and caveats: Patient CD4-sorted repertoires stayed more clonal than healthy ones after leukemic-clone removal. Higher CD4+ than CD8+ T-LGLL clonality might reflect small sample size.

Sequenced input: CD4+ T cells from blood buffy coats. The source is a human donor in good health.

CDR3 bases: TGTGCCAGCAGCCCTACCACTGGGTGGGAGACCCAGTACTTC. Translated, it gives CASSPTTGWETQYF. The V gene is TRBV9, the J gene TRBJ2-5; no firm D call. The CDR3 length is 14 residues. The V gene lost 4 bases and the J gene lost 5 bases, with 15 bases spanning the gap. Germline CDR1 is SGDLS and CDR2 is YYNGEE.